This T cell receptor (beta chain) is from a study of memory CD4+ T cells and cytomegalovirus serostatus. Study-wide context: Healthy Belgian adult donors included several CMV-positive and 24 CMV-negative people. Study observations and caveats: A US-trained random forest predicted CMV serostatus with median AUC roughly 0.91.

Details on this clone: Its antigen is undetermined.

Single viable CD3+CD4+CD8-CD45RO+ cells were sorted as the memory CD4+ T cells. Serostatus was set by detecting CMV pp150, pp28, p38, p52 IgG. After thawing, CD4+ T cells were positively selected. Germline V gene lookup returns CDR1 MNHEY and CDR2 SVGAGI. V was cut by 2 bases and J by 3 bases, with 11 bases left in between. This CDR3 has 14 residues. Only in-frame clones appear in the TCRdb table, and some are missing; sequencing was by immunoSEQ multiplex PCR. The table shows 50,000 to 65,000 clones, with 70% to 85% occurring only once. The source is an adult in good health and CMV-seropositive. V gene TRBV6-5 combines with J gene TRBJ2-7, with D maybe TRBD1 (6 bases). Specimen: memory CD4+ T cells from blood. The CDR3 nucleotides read TGTGCCAGCAGTTACCAGGGGACACTCTACGAGCAGTACTTC. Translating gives CASSYQGTLYEQYF.